The rows below give T cell receptor beta chains drawn from one sample of a study of blood T cell repertoires in COVID-19. Profiling relied on immunoSEQ multiplex PCR, and the TCRdb table lists in-frame clones only, not all of them. This table has about 180,000 clones, approximately 88% appearing once. The specimen was PBMCs or T cells enriched from blood (not recorded which). Every receptor here comes from a woman under 30 who had recovered from COVID-19. CDR3s include the opening cysteine and the closing phenylalanine or tryptophan. The D gene is left open where the match is weak. Part of the rows lack a size; the others show once, few, many or a class for expanded clones.

v_gene,len,j_gene,abundance,d_gene,CDR3nt,CDR3aa
TRBV6-5,15,TRBJ2-7,.,TRBD1,TGTGCCAGCAGCCGTGCCCCGGGACAGTCCTACGAGCAGTACTTC,CASSRAPGQSYEQYF
TRBV10-1,15,TRBJ2-1,.,.,TGCGCCAGCAGTGATCGACTGGGCTCCTACAATGAGCAGTTCTTC,CASSDRLGSYNEQFF
TRBV13,16,TRBJ2-1,few,TRBD1,TGTGCCAGCAGCCCGATAGGACAGGGTACCTACAATGAGCAGTTCTTC,CASSPIGQGTYNEQFF
TRBV29-1,17,TRBJ2-2,once,TRBD1,TGCAGCGCCGGGAGACAGGGGGCGCGTCGTAACACCGGGGAGCTGTTTTTT,CSAGRQGARRNTGELFF
TRBV28,15,TRBJ2-7,.,TRBD1,TGTGCCAGCAGTCGCCGGGACAGACAGCCCTACGAGCAGTACTTC,CASSRRDRQPYEQYF
TRBV7-2,15,TRBJ1-1,.,TRBD1,TGTGCCAGCAGCCTGCAGCCAGGGACAGCTGGTGAAGCTTTCTTT,CASSLQPGTAGEAFF
TRBV27,12,TRBJ2-1,once,.,TGTGCCAGCTCCCTAAATTACAATGAGCAGTTCTTC,CASSLNYNEQFF
TRBV28,13,TRBJ1-2,.,TRBD1,TGTGCCAGCAGTTTATGGGGGACAGGGGTCTACACCTTC,CASSLWGTGVYTF
TRBV6-5,15,TRBJ2-1,.,TRBD2,TGTGCCAGCAGTTACGGGACTAGCGGATACAATGAGCAGTTCTTC,CASSYGTSGYNEQFF
TRBV18,13,TRBJ2-3,.,TRBD1,TGTGCCAGCGGTCAGGGGGCGTTGGATACGCAGTATTTT,CASGQGALDTQYF
TRBV6-5,15,TRBJ1-5,.,.,TGTGCCAGCAGTTACTCACCCGGGGTCAATCAGCCCCAGCATTTT,CASSYSPGVNQPQHF
TRBV10-2,14,TRBJ1-5,.,TRBD1,TGCGCCAGCAGTGGGACAGGAGCGCATCAGCCCCAGCATTTT,CASSGTGAHQPQHF
TRBV18,17,TRBJ1-6,.,.,TGTGCCAGCTCACCAGGGCCCAGCAGCCAACGGATTTCACCCCTCCACTTT,CASSPGPSSQRISPLHF
TRBV28,14,TRBJ1-1,.,.,TGTGCCAGCAGTTTACAGGGTTCTAACACTGAAGCTTTCTTT,CASSLQGSNTEAFF
TRBV28,14,TRBJ1-6,few,.,TGTGCCAGCAGTTTTGCAGGGGTGGATTCACCCCTCCACTTT,CASSFAGVDSPLHF
TRBV28,14,TRBJ2-1,.,TRBD2,TGTGCCAGCAGTTCTAGCGGGGACTACAATGAGCAGTTCTTC,CASSSSGDYNEQFF
TRBV28,16,TRBJ1-2,.,TRBD1,TGTGCCAGCAGTTCCCTCCCGGGACAGGGGGCGCGTGGCTACACCTTC,CASSSLPGQGARGYTF
TRBV27,16,TRBJ2-1,.,TRBD2,TGTGCCAGCAGTTCCGGACTAGCGGGAACCTACAATGAGCAGTTCTTC,CASSSGLAGTYNEQFF
TRBV6-2/TRBV6-3,14,TRBJ1-1,.,.,TGTGCCAGCAGTTACAGGCGAGGGAACACTGAAGCTTTCTTT,CASSYRRGNTEAFF
TRBV19,19,TRBJ1-5,.,TRBD1,TGTGCCAGTAGTTACAGGGGAGATTGGGTCGGTAATAGCAATCAGCCCCAGCATTTT,CASSYRGDWVGNSNQPQHF
TRBV9,14,TRBJ2-7,.,TRBD2,TGTGCCAGCAGCGCTAGCGGGAGTATCTACGAGCAGTACTTC,CASSASGSIYEQYF
TRBV10-1,12,TRBJ2-7,once,.,TGCGCCAGCGGGCCCCCGGGATTCGAGCAGTACTTC,CASGPPGFEQYF
TRBV5-5,14,TRBJ2-1,.,TRBD1,TGTGCCAGTACAGGGGATCCCTCCTACAATGAGCAGTTCTTC,CASTGDPSYNEQFF
TRBV18,15,TRBJ2-7,.,TRBD1,TGTGCCAGCTCACCAAGGACAGGGTCAAGTGACGAGCAGTACTTC,CASSPRTGSSDEQYF
TRBV7-9,12,TRBJ1-2,.,.,TGTGCCAGCAGCCTAAGCGAGGGTGGCTACACCTTC,CASSLSEGGYTF
TRBV3-1/TRBV3-2,11,TRBJ2-1,.,.,TGTGCCAGCCTCGGTCCCAATGAGCAGTTCTTC,CASLGPNEQFF
TRBV28,15,TRBJ1-2,.,.,TGTGCCAGCAGTTTGACAGCCCTAGCTAACTATGGCTACACCTTC,CASSLTALANYGYTF
TRBV6-5,15,TRBJ2-2,.,TRBD1,TGTGCCAGCAGCGTAGACAGGGTGGGGACCGGGGAGCTGTTTTTT,CASSVDRVGTGELFF
TRBV21-1,21,TRBJ1-3,.,.,TGTGCCAGCAGCATACACCCACGGGACAGATATACCGAAAACTCTGGAAACACCATATATTTT,CASSIHPRDRYTENSGNTIYF
TRBV24-1,16,TRBJ1-2,.,TRBD1,TGTGCCACTTCACCGCAGGGACAGGGGGCGTTCTATGGCTACACCTTC,CATSPQGQGAFYGYTF
TRBV7-9,14,TRBJ1-5,few,.,TGTGCCAGCAATCCCGGGACTGACGTCGGTCCCCAGCATTTT,CASNPGTDVGPQHF
TRBV6-5,15,TRBJ1-3,.,TRBD1,TGTGCCAGCAGTTCATTCCGGGACAGGGTGAACACCATATATTTT,CASSSFRDRVNTIYF
TRBV29-1,15,TRBJ2-1,once,.,TGCAGCGACATAATGGGGGCAGGGGTAGGGAATGAGCAGTTCTTC,CSDIMGAGVGNEQFF
TRBV4-2,14,TRBJ2-2,.,TRBD2,TGTGCCAGCAGTTCCGGGGAGGGCACCGGGGAGCTGTTTTTT,CASSSGEGTGELFF
TRBV27,16,TRBJ2-7,.,TRBD1,TGTGCCAGCAGTTTAGGGCTGGGGACAGTCTCCTACGAGCAGTACTTC,CASSLGLGTVSYEQYF
TRBV30,13,TRBJ1-5,.,.,TGTGCCTGGAGCCGGGACAACAATCAGCCCCAGCATTTT,CAWSRDNNQPQHF
TRBV7-9,17,TRBJ1-4,.,TRBD1,TGTGCCAGCAGCTCCTCTTTGACAGGGGGTAAATGGGAAAAACTGTTTTTT,CASSSSLTGGKWEKLFF
TRBV7-2,17,TRBJ1-3,.,.,TGTGCCAGCAGCCCCTGGGGGGACCCTTACTCTGGAAACACCATATATTTT,CASSPWGDPYSGNTIYF
TRBV6-2/TRBV6-3,16,TRBJ1-2,.,TRBD1,TGTGCCAGCAGTCGCCACCGGGACAGGGGCTCCTATGGCTACACCTTC,CASSRHRDRGSYGYTF
TRBV29-1,13,TRBJ1-5,.,TRBD1,TGCAGCGTGGATGACAGGGAGAATCAGCCCCAGCATTTT,CSVDDRENQPQHF
TRBV4-1,18,TRBJ2-7,.,TRBD2,TGCGCCAGCAGTTTCGAGCGGGGGTCCGAATCAAGCTCCTACGAGCAGTACTTC,CASSFERGSESSSYEQYF
TRBV7-8,10,TRBJ2-1,.,.,TGTGCCAGCGCGTACAATGAGCAGTTCTTC,CASAYNEQFF
TRBV10-3,13,TRBJ1-1,.,.,TGTGCCATCAGTTGGACTATGAACACTGAAGCTTTCTTT,CAISWTMNTEAFF
TRBV5-4,13,TRBJ2-1,.,.,TGTGCCAGCAGCTCAGACTCTGGGTATGAGCAGTTCTTC,CASSSDSGYEQFF
TRBV4-1,16,TRBJ2-1,once,.,TGCGCCAGCAGCCAAGAGACTGTAAGCTCCTACAATGAGCAGTTCTTC,CASSQETVSSYNEQFF
TRBV19,15,TRBJ1-1,.,.,TGTGCCAGTAGCCCTGTAGGGGAGGGGGTAACTGAAGCTTTCTTT,CASSPVGEGVTEAFF
TRBV6-5,14,TRBJ1-2,.,TRBD1,TGTGCCAGCAGTCCTAGACAGGGGGCGTATGGCTACACCTTC,CASSPRQGAYGYTF